This T cell receptor beta chain was observed in a study of blood T cell repertoires in COVID-19. V lost 5 bases to trimming and J lost 3 bases; unmatched junction nucleotides: 4. Germline CDR1 is SGHTA and CDR2 is FQGTGA. CDR3 size: 14 residues. This clone was detected only once. Methods used by the authors: Amplification of reference gene primers was used by the study to estimate nucleated cell counts. Sequenced by immunoSEQ multiplex PCR; TCRdb stores in-frame clones only, minus some. The DNA was the basis for D and trimming; V, J and clone size are from that table. The sample records 77,000 or so clones, around 85% being singletons.

The material sequenced was peripheral blood. The receptor was isolated from a man aged 80 or over with acute or convalescent COVID-19. The V gene is TRBV7-3, the J gene TRBJ2-1, with 7 bases identical to TRBD1. For the CDR3, the DNA is TGTGCCAGCAGCATAGACAGGGACTACAATGAGCAGTTCTTC. This encodes CASSIDRDYNEQFF.